Listed here are 13 T cell receptor beta chains from one sample, sequenced in a study of T cell responses to AZD1222 COVID-19 vaccine. The protocol was immunoSEQ multiplex PCR, while the TCRdb copy is restricted to in-frame clones and leaves out a portion. In the table there are about 130,000 clones, roughly nine tenths of which are singletons. The sequences come from peripheral blood, collected on day 0 of AZD1222 vaccination. The receptors shown here come from an adult in good health.

CDR3 protein: CATSRVRQAISGNTIYF. Written as DNA, the CDR3 is TGTGCCACCAGCAGAGTCAGACAGGCGATCTCTGGAAACACCATATATTTT. The V and J genes are TRBV15 and TRBJ1-3, with D tentatively TRBD1 (6 bases). From germline, CDR1 is LNHNV and CDR2 YYDKDF (reference sequence). CDR3 length: 17 amino acids. V lost 1 base to trimming and J lost 0 bases, with 13 bases between them.

J is TRBJ1-5 and V is TRBV19; D uncertain. This CDR3 region has 15 residues. The V and J ends lost 8 bases and 0 bases respectively, with 14 bases between them. Germline CDR1 is LNHDA and CDR2 is SQIVND (reference sequence). Here the CDR3 reads CASSGRKNSNQPQHF. DNA of the CDR3: TGTGCCAGTTCCGGCAGGAAGAATAGCAATCAGCCCCAGCATTTT.

This sequence joins TRBV10-3 and TRBJ2-7; a weak D match, TRBD1 (6 bases). Germline V gene data show CDR1 as ENHRY and CDR2 as SYGVKD. The V end was cut by 0 bases, the J end by 2 bases, with 8 bases between. The CDR3 runs to 14 residues. The CDR3 is CAISESQGTYEQYF. The DNA for the CDR3 is TGTGCCATCAGTGAGTCCCAGGGGACCTACGAGCAGTACTTC.

CDR3 loop: CASTPEWGYEQYF. In DNA, the CDR3 is TGCGCCAGCACCCCCGAATGGGGGTACGAGCAGTACTTC. This rearrangement joins TRBV5-1 to TRBJ2-7, with D possibly being TRBD1 or TRBD2 (5 bases each). Germline CDR1 SGHRS, CDR2 YFSETQ. The CDR3 has 13 amino acids. V lost 6 bases and J lost 4, with 14 bases in between.

The chain joins TRBV19 to TRBJ2-7, with 8 nucleotides matching TRBD1. V shed 3 bases, J shed 3 bases, and the junction held 4 bases outside the gene matches. CDR1 and CDR2 from the germline V gene are LNHDA and SQIVND (reference sequence). The CDR3 sequence is 14 residues long. The CDR3 nucleotides read TGTGCCAGTAGTATCCAGGGGGCACTCTACGAGCAGTACTTC. As protein: CASSIQGALYEQYF.

The chain joins TRBV9 to TRBJ1-1, with no clear D. The CDR3 is 13 amino acids. Germline V CDR1 and CDR2: SGDLS, YYNGEE. Trimming cost V 4 bases and J 1 base, with 8 bases left between them. The CDR3 loop is CASSPRWNTEAFF. The CDR3 DNA is TGTGCCAGCAGCCCACGCTGGAACACTGAAGCTTTCTTT.

This chain links TRBV11-3 with TRBJ2-3, with D perhaps TRBD2 (7 bases). The CDR3 loop spans 17 amino acids. CDR1 and CDR2 (germline): SGHNT, YENEEA. The germline V and J ends were trimmed by 1 base and 4 bases, with 18 bases remaining between them. The CDR3 sequence: CASSLGVWGGDPDTQYF. CDR3 coding DNA: TGTGCCAGCAGCTTAGGAGTTTGGGGGGGCGACCCAGATACGCAGTATTTT.

This clone was seen a few times. The V and J genes are TRBV19 and TRBJ2-7; 10 nucleotides line up with TRBD1. The CDR3 has 14 amino acids. The trim removed 6 bases at V and 4 bases at J, leaving 6 bases unmatched. Germline V gives CDR1 LNHDA, CDR2 SQIVND (reference sequence). This CDR3 reads CASRATGGGYEQYF. CDR3 DNA sequence: TGTGCCAGTAGAGCGACAGGGGGCGGGTACGAGCAGTACTTC.

This chain links TRBV5-4 with TRBJ1-1; D gene ambiguous. From germline, CDR1 is SGHNT and CDR2 YYREEE (reference sequence). The CDR3 extends over 11 amino acids. Deletions cut 6 bases from V and 4 bases from J, with 7 bases between. CDR3 in DNA: TGTGCCAGCACGAGTAGCACTGAAGCTTTCTTT. Its protein product is CASTSSTEAFF. The variable domain in full, completed from reference TRBV5-4 and TRBJ1-1, reads ETGVTQSPTHLIKTRGQQVTLRCSSQSGHNTVSWYQQALGQGPQFIFQYYREEENGRGNFPPRFSGLQFPNYSSELNVNALELDDSALYLCASTSSTEAFFGQGTRLTVV.

The chain has TRBV19 and TRBJ1-1; D may be TRBD1 (5 bases). CDR1 and CDR2 (germline): LNHDA, SQIVND (reference sequence). V shed 7 bases and J shed 7 bases, with 16 bases lying between them. The CDR3 runs 13 residues. The CDR3 sequence: CASKRGGGFEAFF. CDR3 nucleotide sequence: TGTGCCAGTAAGAGAGGTGGGGGGTTTGAAGCTTTCTTT.

This clone came up once. V is TRBV28 and J is TRBJ1-5; tentatively, D is TRBD1 (5 bases). The CDR3 loop spans 16 amino acids. Trimming took 2 bases from V and 5 from J, leaving 16 bases between them. CDR1 and CDR2 from the germline V gene are MDHEN and SYDVKM. The DNA for the CDR3 is TGTGCCAGCAGTTTAGTTGCGGGGGTCGGGGATCAGCCCCAGCATTTT. Translating it yields CASSLVAGVGDQPQHF.

This chain joins TRBV3-1 (or the pseudogene TRBV3-2) and TRBJ1-3; D uncertain. Germline V gene sequence: CDR1 LGHDT, CDR2 YNNKEL (reference sequence). The ends were cut back, 1 base at V and 5 bases at J, with 6 bases in the middle. The CDR3 runs 13 residues. CDR3 sequence: CASSQVSRNTIYF. CDR3 nucleotide sequence: TGTGCCAGCAGCCAAGTGAGCAGAAACACCATATATTTT.

The genes are TRBV14 and TRBJ1-1, with D hard to call. Trimming took 4 bases from V and 5 from J, leaving 14 bases between them. The CDR3 covers 14 residues. Germline CDR1 and CDR2: SGHDN and FVKESK. The CDR3 loop reads CASSPVLAVTEAFF. The CDR3 region has the DNA TGTGCCAGCAGCCCCGTTTTGGCGGTGACTGAAGCTTTCTTT.